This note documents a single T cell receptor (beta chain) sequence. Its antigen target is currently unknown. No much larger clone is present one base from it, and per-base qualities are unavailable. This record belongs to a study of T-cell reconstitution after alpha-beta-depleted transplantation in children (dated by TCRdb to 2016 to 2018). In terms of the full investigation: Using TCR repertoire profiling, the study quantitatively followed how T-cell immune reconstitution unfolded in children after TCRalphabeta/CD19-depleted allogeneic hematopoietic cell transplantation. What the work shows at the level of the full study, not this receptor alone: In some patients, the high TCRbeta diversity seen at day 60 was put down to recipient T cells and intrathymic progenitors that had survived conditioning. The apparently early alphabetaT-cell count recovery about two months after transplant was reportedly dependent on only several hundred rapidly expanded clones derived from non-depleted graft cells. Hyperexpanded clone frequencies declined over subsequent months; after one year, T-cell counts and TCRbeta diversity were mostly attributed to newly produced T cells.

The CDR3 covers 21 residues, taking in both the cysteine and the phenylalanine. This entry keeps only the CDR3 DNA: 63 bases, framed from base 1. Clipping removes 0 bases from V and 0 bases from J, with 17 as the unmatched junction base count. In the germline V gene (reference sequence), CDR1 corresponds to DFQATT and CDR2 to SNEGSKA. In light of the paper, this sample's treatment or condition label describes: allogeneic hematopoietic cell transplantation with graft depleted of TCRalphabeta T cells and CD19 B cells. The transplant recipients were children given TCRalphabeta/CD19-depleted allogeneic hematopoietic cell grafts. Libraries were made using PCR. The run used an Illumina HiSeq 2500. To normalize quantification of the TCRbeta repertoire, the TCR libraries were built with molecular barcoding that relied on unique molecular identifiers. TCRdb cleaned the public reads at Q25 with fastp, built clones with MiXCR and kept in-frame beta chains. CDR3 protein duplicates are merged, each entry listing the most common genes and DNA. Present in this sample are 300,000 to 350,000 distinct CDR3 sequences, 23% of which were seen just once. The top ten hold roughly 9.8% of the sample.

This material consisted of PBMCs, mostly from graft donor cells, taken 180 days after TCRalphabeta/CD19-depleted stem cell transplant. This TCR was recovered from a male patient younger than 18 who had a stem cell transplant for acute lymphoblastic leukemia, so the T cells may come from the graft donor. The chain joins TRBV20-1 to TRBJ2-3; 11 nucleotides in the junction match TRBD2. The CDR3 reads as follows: CSARDGPLAGGPWTSTDTQYF. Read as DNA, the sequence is TGCAGTGCTAGAGATGGCCCTTTAGCGGGAGGGCCCTGGACTAGCACAGATACGCAGTATTTT.